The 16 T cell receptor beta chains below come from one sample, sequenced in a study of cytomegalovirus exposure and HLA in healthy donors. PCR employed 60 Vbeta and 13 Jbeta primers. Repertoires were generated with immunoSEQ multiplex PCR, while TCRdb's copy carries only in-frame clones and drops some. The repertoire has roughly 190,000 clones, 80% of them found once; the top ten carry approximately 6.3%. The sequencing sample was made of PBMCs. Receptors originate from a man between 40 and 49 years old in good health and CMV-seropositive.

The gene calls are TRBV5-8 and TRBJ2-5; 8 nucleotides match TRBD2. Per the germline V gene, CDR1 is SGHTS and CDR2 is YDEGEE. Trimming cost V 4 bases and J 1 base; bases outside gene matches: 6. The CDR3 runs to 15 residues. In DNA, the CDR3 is TGTGCCAGCAGCCTACCGGCGGGGGGCCAAGAGACCCAGTACTTC. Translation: CASSLPAGGQETQYF.

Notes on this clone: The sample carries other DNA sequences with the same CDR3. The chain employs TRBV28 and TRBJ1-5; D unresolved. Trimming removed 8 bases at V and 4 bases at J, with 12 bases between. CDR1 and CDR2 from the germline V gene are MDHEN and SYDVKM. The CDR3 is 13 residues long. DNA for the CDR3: TGTGCCAGCGGTCGGGAGGGAAATCAGCCCCAGCATTTT. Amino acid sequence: CASGREGNQPQHF.

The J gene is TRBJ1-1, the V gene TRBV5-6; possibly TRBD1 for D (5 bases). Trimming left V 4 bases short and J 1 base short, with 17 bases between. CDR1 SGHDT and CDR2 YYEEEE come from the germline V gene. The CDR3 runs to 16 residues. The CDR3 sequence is CASSQGGPIRNTEAFF. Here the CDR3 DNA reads TGTGCCAGCAGCCAGGGAGGGCCCATAAGGAACACTGAAGCTTTCTTT.

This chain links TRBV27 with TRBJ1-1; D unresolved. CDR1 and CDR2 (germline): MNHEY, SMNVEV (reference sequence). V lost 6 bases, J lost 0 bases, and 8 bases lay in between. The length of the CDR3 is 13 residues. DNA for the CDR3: TGTGCCAGCAGATGGCAGATGAACACTGAAGCTTTCTTT. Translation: CASRWQMNTEAFF.

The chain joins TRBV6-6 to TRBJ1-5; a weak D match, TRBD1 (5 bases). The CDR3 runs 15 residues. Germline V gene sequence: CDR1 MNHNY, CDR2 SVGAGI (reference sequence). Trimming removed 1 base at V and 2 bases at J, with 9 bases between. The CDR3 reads CASSYLGGGNQPQHF. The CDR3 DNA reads TGTGCCAGCAGTTACTTGGGAGGGGGCAATCAGCCCCAGCATTTT.

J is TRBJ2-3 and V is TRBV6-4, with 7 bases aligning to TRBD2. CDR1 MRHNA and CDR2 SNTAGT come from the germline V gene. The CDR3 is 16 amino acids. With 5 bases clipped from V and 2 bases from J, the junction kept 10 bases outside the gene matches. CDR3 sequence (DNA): TGTGCCAGCAGTCATTTGGGAGGGGATACCACAGATACGCAGTATTTT. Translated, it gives CASSHLGGDTTDTQYF.

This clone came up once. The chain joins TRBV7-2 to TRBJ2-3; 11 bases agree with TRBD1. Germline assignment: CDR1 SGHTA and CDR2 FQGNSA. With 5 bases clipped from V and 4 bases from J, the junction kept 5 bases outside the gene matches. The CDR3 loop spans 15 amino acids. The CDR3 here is CASSQPGQGADTQYF. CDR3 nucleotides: TGTGCCAGCAGCCAGCCGGGACAGGGGGCAGATACGCAGTATTTT.

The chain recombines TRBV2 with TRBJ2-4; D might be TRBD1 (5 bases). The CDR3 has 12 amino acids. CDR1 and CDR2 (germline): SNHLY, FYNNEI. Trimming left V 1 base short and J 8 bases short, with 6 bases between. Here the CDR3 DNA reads TGTGCCAGCAGTGAAGTAGGGGACATTCAGTACTTC. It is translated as CASSEVGDIQYF.

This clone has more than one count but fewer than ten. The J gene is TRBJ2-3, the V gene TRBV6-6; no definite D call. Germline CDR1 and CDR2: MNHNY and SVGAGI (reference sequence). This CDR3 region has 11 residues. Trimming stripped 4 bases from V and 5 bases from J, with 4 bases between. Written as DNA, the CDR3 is TGTGCCAGCAGTTCCCTAGATACGCAGTATTTT. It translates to CASSSLDTQYF.

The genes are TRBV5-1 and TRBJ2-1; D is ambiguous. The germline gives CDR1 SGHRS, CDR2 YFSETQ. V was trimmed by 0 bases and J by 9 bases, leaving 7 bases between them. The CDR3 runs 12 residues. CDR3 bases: TGCGCCAGCAGCTTGGTGGGCGCTGAGCAGTTCTTC. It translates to CASSLVGAEQFF.

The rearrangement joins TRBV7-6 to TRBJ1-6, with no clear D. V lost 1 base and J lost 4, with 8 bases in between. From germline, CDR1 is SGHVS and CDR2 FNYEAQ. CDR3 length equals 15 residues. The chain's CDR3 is CASSLEQSYNSPLHF. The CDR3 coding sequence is TGTGCCAGCAGCTTAGAACAGTCGTATAATTCACCCCTCCACTTT.

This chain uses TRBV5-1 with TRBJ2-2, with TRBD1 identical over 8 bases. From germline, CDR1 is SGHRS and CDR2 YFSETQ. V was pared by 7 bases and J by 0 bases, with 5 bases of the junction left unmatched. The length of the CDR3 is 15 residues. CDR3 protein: CASRDRLANTGELFF. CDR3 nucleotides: TGCGCCAGCCGGGACAGGCTTGCGAACACCGGGGAGCTGTTTTTT.

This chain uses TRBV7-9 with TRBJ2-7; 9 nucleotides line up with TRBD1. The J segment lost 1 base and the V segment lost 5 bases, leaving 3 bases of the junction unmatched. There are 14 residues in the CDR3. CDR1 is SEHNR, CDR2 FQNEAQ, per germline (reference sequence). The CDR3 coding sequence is TGTGCCAGCAGCCAGGGACAGGGTTCCTACGAGCAGTACTTC. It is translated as CASSQGQGSYEQYF. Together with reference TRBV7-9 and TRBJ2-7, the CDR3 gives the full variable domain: DTGVSQNPRHKITKRGQNVTFRCDPISEHNRLYWYRQTLGQGPEFLTYFQNEAQLEKSRLLSDRFSAERPKGSFSTLEIQRTEQGDSAMYLCASSQGQGSYEQYFGPGTRLTVT.

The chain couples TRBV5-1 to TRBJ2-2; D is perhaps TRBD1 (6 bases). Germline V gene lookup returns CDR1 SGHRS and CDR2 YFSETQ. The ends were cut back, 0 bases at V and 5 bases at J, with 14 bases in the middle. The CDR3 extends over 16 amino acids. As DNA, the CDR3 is TGCGCCAGCAGCTTGGCCTCGAGGGGGTTGACCGGGGAGCTGTTTTTT. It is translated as CASSLASRGLTGELFF.

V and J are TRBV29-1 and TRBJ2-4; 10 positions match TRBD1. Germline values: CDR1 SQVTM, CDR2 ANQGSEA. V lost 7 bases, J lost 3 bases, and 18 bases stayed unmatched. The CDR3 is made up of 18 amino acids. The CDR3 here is CSGLVGQGPSKGKNIQYF. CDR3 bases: TGCAGCGGACTAGTGGGACAGGGGCCATCGAAGGGCAAAAACATTCAGTACTTC.

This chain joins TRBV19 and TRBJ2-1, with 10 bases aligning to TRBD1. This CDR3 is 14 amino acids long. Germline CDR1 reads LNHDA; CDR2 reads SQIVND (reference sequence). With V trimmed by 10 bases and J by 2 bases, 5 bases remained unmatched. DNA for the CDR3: TGTGCCACCGGGACAGGGGTAACCTACAATGAGCAGTTCTTC. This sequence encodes CATGTGVTYNEQFF.